This TCR beta chain was profiled in a study of T cells in women clearing cervical HPV infection. Study-wide results and caveats: Each sample's T-cell count was unknown, possibly confounding richness.

Comment on this clone: No antigen is known for it. The read falls 3 residues short of the CDR3 end, and the missing part is taken from the germline J gene.

The CDR3 is 14 amino acids. Looked up from germline, CDR1 is DFQATT and CDR2 is SNEGSKA (reference sequence). V shed 6 bases, J shed 3 bases, and the junction held 5 bases outside the gene matches. Sequencing used immunoSEQ multiplex PCR; TCRdb keeps in-frame clones, though not all of them. The table counts roughly 30,000 clones; 4.2% lies in the top ten. The sequence was collected from a woman between 18 and 70 years old with a cervical HPV16 infection that either progressed to CIN3+ or cleared (not recorded which). The chain recombines TRBV20-1 with TRBJ2-1, with 10 bases fitting TRBD2. Sequences were obtained from blood buffy coat. The sequenced part of the CDR3 DNA is TGCAGTGCGGAAGCGGGGGGGCTCTACAATGAG. The encoded protein is CSAEAGGLYNE. The whole CDR3 reads CSAEAGGLYNEQFF.